The rows below give T cell receptor beta chains drawn from one sample of a study of T cells in Graves' hyperthyroidism and ophthalmopathy. TCRdb analysed the multiplex PCR reads with MiXCR anew, one entry per CDR3 protein. The repertoire consists of roughly 300,000 distinct CDR3 sequences, with 15% to 20% occurring once and the leading ten covering about 49%. The sequenced material came from blood. The receptors come from a woman in her 50s with Graves' hyperthyroidism. The CDR3 runs from the conserved cysteine through the conserved F or W. Fields, in order: J gene, clone size, D gene, V gene, CDR3 DNA, CDR3 protein. A D gene is named only where the DNA matches it firmly. A clone size is listed for some rows: how often the clone was seen (once, few, many), or a class if it is expanded.

TRBJ2-4	few	NA	TRBV28	TGTGCCAGCAGTCAACAAACCTTTCACCGGGCCAAAAACATTCAGTACTTC	CASSQQTFHRAKNIQYF
TRBJ2-2	NA	NA	TRBV18	TGTGCCAGCTCACCATCCTCAGGGGCAGGAACCGGGGAGCTGTTTTTT	CASSPSSGAGTGELFF
TRBJ2-5	few	TRBD2	TRBV7-2	TGTGCCAGCAGCCTGTGGACTAGCGGGGGGGCGGAGACCCAGTACTTC	CASSLWTSGGAETQYF
TRBJ1-3	many	NA	TRBV30	TGTGCCTGGACCGAGGGCAACTCTGGAAACACCATATATTTT	CAWTEGNSGNTIYF
TRBJ1-6	few	TRBD1	TRBV30	TGTGCCTGGAGCGGGGCCGGGACAGTTAATTCACCCCTCCACTTT	CAWSGAGTVNSPLHF
TRBJ2-3	few	TRBD2	TRBV5-1	TGCGCCAGCAGCTTGCGGGGGGAATCCACAGATACGCAGTATTTT	CASSLRGESTDTQYF
TRBJ2-3	many	TRBD1	TRBV27	TGTGCCAGCAGTTCATCGACAGGGGGGAAAGATACGCAGTATTTT	CASSSSTGGKDTQYF
TRBJ2-5	few	NA	TRBV25-1	TGTGCCAGCCGGGCCCAGGGTCGGGAGACCCAGTACTTC	CASRAQGRETQYF
TRBJ1-1	NA	NA	TRBV6-5	TGTGCCAGCAGTCACCGACAGACGAACACTGAAGCTTTCTTT	CASSHRQTNTEAFF
TRBJ2-5	few	TRBD2	TRBV28	TGTGCCAGCAGCCCGGGGGGAACCCAGTACTTC	CASSPGGTQYF
TRBJ2-2	few	NA	TRBV10-3	TGTGCCATCAGCCAGGACACCGGGGAGCTGTTTTTT	CAISQDTGELFF
TRBJ2-1	NA	TRBD2	TRBV29-1	TGCAGCGTTGAAGAGGGGAGGACTAGCGGGAGACTCGATGAGCAGTTCTTC	CSVEEGRTSGRLDEQFF
TRBJ2-6	NA	TRBD1	TRBV6-1	TGTGCCAGCAGTGCGACAGGGAAGAGCGGCTCTGGGGCCAACGTCCTGACTTTC	CASSATGKSGSGANVLTF
TRBJ1-4	many	NA	TRBV28	TGTGCCAGCAGTTTCAGGGCGGGGGTATCTGCTAATGAAAAACTGTTTTTT	CASSFRAGVSANEKLFF
TRBJ2-1	many	TRBD1	TRBV5-1	TGCGCCAGCGGGACAGGGGAGGAGTTGAATGAGCAGTTCTTC	CASGTGEELNEQFF
TRBJ1-3	few	NA	TRBV28	TGTGCCAGCAGTTTATCGGCAGGGCCCCCCGGAAACACCATATATTTT	CASSLSAGPPGNTIYF
TRBJ2-2	NA	TRBD1	TRBV10-3	TGTGCCATCGAATCCCGGACAGGGGGTCAGACCGGGGAGCTGTTTTTT	CAIESRTGGQTGELFF
TRBJ2-1	few	TRBD2	TRBV20-1	TGCAGTGCTACGCCGGGACTAGCGGGAGGGAGCTATGAGCAGTTCTTC	CSATPGLAGGSYEQFF
TRBJ2-7	many	NA	TRBV12-3/TRBV12-4	TGTGCCAGCAGTTTCTCACAAGCGTACGAGCAGTACTTC	CASSFSQAYEQYF
TRBJ1-6	NA	NA	TRBV7-9	TGTGCCAGCAGCGCGGGGGACGGACCCCTCCACTTT	CASSAGDGPLHF
TRBJ2-1	few	TRBD1	TRBV7-2	TGTGCCAGCAGCTTGGACAGGGGGCGCGAGCAGTTCTTC	CASSLDRGREQFF
TRBJ1-3	few	NA	TRBV7-2	TGTGCCAGCAGCTTAGTGTTGGGTTCTGGAAACACCATATATTTT	CASSLVLGSGNTIYF
TRBJ1-1	few	NA	TRBV29-1	TGCAGCGTGCCAGGGTCTAGAGTCGAAGCTTTCTTT	CSVPGSRVEAFF
TRBJ1-2	NA	NA	TRBV19	TGTGCCAGTACCCGGGACGCTAACTATGGCTACACCTTC	CASTRDANYGYTF
TRBJ1-1	few	TRBD1	TRBV20-1	TGCAGTGCTAGAGTAGTACCCCAGGGGGCCCGAGAAGCTTTCTTT	CSARVVPQGAREAFF
TRBJ1-1	NA	NA	TRBV7-9	TGTGCCAGCAGCCACGGGATTATGAACACTGAAGCTTTCTTT	CASSHGIMNTEAFF
TRBJ2-1	many	TRBD2	TRBV27	TGTGCCAGCAGTTTAGGCCCTACTGGCGGGAGTAATGAGCAGTTCTTC	CASSLGPTGGSNEQFF
TRBJ2-7	few	TRBD2	TRBV20-1	TGCAGTGCTAGTGGCGTGTCTAGCGGGAGTTACGAGCAGTACTTC	CSASGVSSGSYEQYF
TRBJ2-7	many	TRBD2	TRBV20-1	TGCAGTGCCAAGACGACTAGCGGGAGCCCCTCCTACGAGCAGTACTTC	CSAKTTSGSPSYEQYF
TRBJ2-7	many	TRBD1	TRBV7-6	TGTGCCAGCAGCTCGGCCCCAGGGGGCTGGGACGAGCAGTACTTC	CASSSAPGGWDEQYF
TRBJ1-5	few	TRBD1	TRBV5-5	TGTGCCAGCAGCTACCTACAGGGGTTAGATGGCAATCAGCCCCAGCATTTT	CASSYLQGLDGNQPQHF
TRBJ2-3	few	NA	TRBV29-1	TGCAGCGTTCACACAGATACGCAGTATTTT	CSVHTDTQYF
TRBJ2-4	few	NA	TRBV20-1	TGCAGTGCTAGAGACGACAGTGGAGCCAAAAACATTCAGTACTTC	CSARDDSGAKNIQYF
TRBJ2-1	few	NA	TRBV19	TGTGCCAGTAGTCCACAGACCGCGGACAATGAGCAGTTCTTC	CASSPQTADNEQFF
TRBJ2-2	many	TRBD1	TRBV2	TGTGCCAGCAGTGAAGCGGGACAGGGGCACACCGGGGAGCTGTTTTTT	CASSEAGQGHTGELFF
TRBJ2-2	NA	TRBD1	TRBV13	TGTGCCAGCAGCTCGCTTAAGGACAGGGCAACCGGGGAGCTGTTTTTT	CASSSLKDRATGELFF
TRBJ2-5	few	NA	TRBV10-3	TGTGCCATCAGTGAACCCCTCCCGTCGGACCCATTAGGAGAGACCCAGTACTTC	CAISEPLPSDPLGETQYF
TRBJ1-1	many	NA	TRBV11-1	TGTGCCAGCAGCTTAGTACGGCGCACTGAAGCTTTCTTT	CASSLVRRTEAFF
TRBJ2-3	NA	NA	TRBV10-1	TGCGCCAGCAGTAATCTAGGGGTAGGAGATACGCAGTATTTT	CASSNLGVGDTQYF
TRBJ2-3	NA	NA	TRBV10-3	TGTGCCATCAGTGAGTCGCGACTGGGCACAGATACGCAGTATTTT	CAISESRLGTDTQYF